Below are 9 T cell receptor beta chains sequenced from a single sample in a study. The sorted Tregs were CD4+CD25+CD127-/low cells. TCRdb recomputed calls from the 5' RACE reads with MiXCR, one row per CDR3 protein. The sample yields about 57,000 distinct CDR3 sequences, less than 30% seen once. Sequencing was carried out using tumor-infiltrating Tregs sorted from the breast tumor. These TCRs come from a female donor with breast cancer.

By share, this clonotype ranks as medium-sized. The rearrangement uses TRBV5-1 and TRBJ1-4, with D possibly being TRBD1 (5 bases). The V gene's germline CDR1 is SGHRS and CDR2 YFSETQ. Trimming pared 5 bases from V and 13 bases from J, leaving 21 bases between. The CDR3 has 14 amino acids. The CDR3: CASSRTGTGGRLFF. CDR3 bases: TGCGCCAGCAGTCGAACCGGGACGGGGGGACGACTGTTTTTT.

The chain joins TRBV30 to TRBJ1-5; D may be TRBD1 (6 bases). Germline V gene data show CDR1 as GTSNPN and CDR2 as SVGIG (reference sequence). The CDR3 totals 14 residues. The V end lost 0 bases, the J end lost 6 bases, and 12 bases lay between the germline ends. The CDR3 here is CAWSVNRETQPQHF. CDR3 DNA sequence: TGTGCCTGGAGTGTAAACAGGGAGACTCAGCCCCAGCATTTT. The entire variable domain, with the rest obtained from reference TRBV30 and TRBJ1-5, is as follows: SQTIHQWPATLVQPVGSPLSLECTVEGTSNPNLYWYRQAAGRGLQLLFYSVGIGQISSEVPQNLSASRPQDRQFILSSKKLLLSDSGFYLCAWSVNRETQPQHFGDGTRLSIL.

This clonotype was seen only a few times. V and J are TRBV5-1 and TRBJ2-3, with a tentative D call TRBD2 (5 bases). The CDR3 length is 13 residues. V lost 0 bases and J 4 bases, leaving 6 bases between the germline ends. Germline values: CDR1 SGHRS, CDR2 YFSETQ. As DNA, the CDR3 is TGCGCCAGCAGCTTGGCCGGGGCAGATACGCAGTATTTT. Its protein is CASSLAGADTQYF.

V gene TRBV30 combines with J gene TRBJ1-1, with 11 bases fitting TRBD1. CDR3 length equals 15 residues. Per germline, CDR1 GTSNPN and CDR2 SVGIG (reference sequence). V lost 1 base to trimming and J lost 1 base; unmatched junction nucleotides: 2. The CDR3 DNA is TGTGCCTGGAGTGGGACAGGGGGCAAGAACACTGAAGCTTTCTTT. Encoded protein: CAWSGTGGKNTEAFF.

The chain has TRBV7-6 and TRBJ2-5, with D possibly being TRBD2 (5 bases). Germline CDR1 reads SGHVS; CDR2 reads FNYEAQ. The V and J ends lost 5 bases and 5 bases respectively, with 12 bases between them. CDR3 size: 13 residues. The CDR3: CASSPGSGETQYF. DNA of the CDR3: TGTGCCAGCAGCCCGGGATCGGGGGAGACCCAGTACTTC.

The J gene is TRBJ2-3, the V gene TRBV5-5, with D uncertain. Trimming took 0 bases from V and 1 from J, leaving 6 bases between them. The CDR3 spans 14 residues. Germline V gene data show CDR1 as SGHKS and CDR2 as YYEKEE (reference sequence). The CDR3 sequence: CASSLVQRTDTQYF. The CDR3 nucleotides read TGTGCCAGCAGCTTGGTGCAGCGCACAGATACGCAGTATTTT.

At least ten counts were recorded for this clonotype. The chain is built from TRBV7-3 and TRBJ2-2; 8 nucleotides line up with TRBD2. V lost 2 bases to trimming and J lost 6 bases; unmatched junction nucleotides: 11. Germline CDR1 reads SGHTA; CDR2 reads FQGTGA. The CDR3 is 17 amino acids. The CDR3 bases are TGTGCCAGCAGCTTATCTTTTAGCGGGGCGGGGCCCGGGGAGCTGTTTTTT. Translated, it gives CASSLSFSGAGPGELFF.

V gene TRBV7-6 combines with J gene TRBJ2-1, with a weak D call TRBD1 (5 bases). The CDR3 runs 13 residues. Germline V lookup: CDR1 SGHVS, CDR2 FNYEAQ. V dropped 5 bases and J dropped 9 bases, with 14 bases sitting between them. CDR3 sequence reads: CASSQDLRGEQFF. For the CDR3, the DNA is TGTGCCAGCAGCCAAGACCTTAGGGGTGAGCAGTTCTTC. The entire variable domain, with the rest obtained from reference TRBV7-6 and TRBJ2-1, is as follows: GAGVSQSPRYKVTKRGQDVALRCDPISGHVSLYWYRQALGQGPEFLTYFNYEAQQDKSGLPNDRFSAERPEGSISTLTIQRTEQRDSAMYRCASSQDLRGEQFFGPGTRLTVL.

The V gene is TRBV12-3 or TRBV12-4, the J gene TRBJ2-1; D possibly corresponds to TRBD2 (6 bases). CDR3 size: 14 residues. V was shortened by 5 bases and J by 5 bases, with 13 bases between the two germline ends. DNA for the CDR3: TGTGCCAGCAGTATCCGGGACTTGCACAATGAGCAGTTCTTC. It codes for CASSIRDLHNEQFF.